This is a list of T cell receptor beta chains from one sample in a study of regulatory T cells in long-lasting Graves disease. Via MiXCR, TCRdb re-called the multiplex PCR reads, giving one row per CDR3 protein. This sample has approximately 690,000 distinct CDR3 sequences, with around 30% found just once. The sample was peripheral blood mononuclear cells (PBMCs), taken when the disease was refractory, from a patient treated with antithyroid drugs. Receptors were obtained from a female donor with Graves disease. Both conserved end residues are trimmed from each CDR3. Fields, in order: V gene, J gene, CDR3 protein.

V gene: TRBV19; J gene: TRBJ1-2; CDR3 protein: AAERLGPTYGYT
V gene: TRBV10-3; J gene: TRBJ1-5; CDR3 protein: AISESKGQVQPQH
V gene: TRBV6-1; J gene: TRBJ2-7; CDR3 protein: ASSTLLGRAYEQY
V gene: TRBV12-3/TRBV12-4; J gene: TRBJ2-5; CDR3 protein: ASSPGSGGFRETQY
V gene: TRBV18; J gene: TRBJ1-1; CDR3 protein: ASSPDYEAF
V gene: TRBV28; J gene: TRBJ1-1; CDR3 protein: ASSLTPRTALKAF
V gene: TRBV27; J gene: TRBJ2-7; CDR3 protein: ASSLIASGRRYEQY
V gene: TRBV10-1; J gene: TRBJ1-1; CDR3 protein: ASSESKIGITEAF
V gene: TRBV27; J gene: TRBJ2-6; CDR3 protein: ASSLGGGRSSGANVLT
V gene: TRBV13; J gene: TRBJ2-5; CDR3 protein: ASSSRGGPQETQY
V gene: TRBV27; J gene: TRBJ1-5; CDR3 protein: ASSLGGQGGNQPQH
V gene: TRBV11-2; J gene: TRBJ1-1; CDR3 protein: ASTFSRVVNTEAF
V gene: TRBV30; J gene: TRBJ1-1; CDR3 protein: AWSAGTGQGDEAF
V gene: TRBV12-3/TRBV12-4; J gene: TRBJ1-1; CDR3 protein: ASKLEGWELAF
V gene: TRBV28; J gene: TRBJ1-5; CDR3 protein: ASSLVTGVRQPQH
V gene: TRBV19; J gene: TRBJ1-1; CDR3 protein: ASSSITLDRDFDTEAF
V gene: TRBV10-3; J gene: TRBJ1-1; CDR3 protein: AISESSRVSTEAF
V gene: TRBV27; J gene: TRBJ1-4; CDR3 protein: ALKVQHYGHTTNEKLF
V gene: TRBV7-8; J gene: TRBJ1-5; CDR3 protein: ASSLGLFGQGAVSNQPLH
V gene: TRBV10-3; J gene: TRBJ2-7; CDR3 protein: AAGTSGSAYEQY